The text below deals with one T cell receptor (beta chain). Its antigen specificity is not known. The record has no base qualities; no much larger clone is one base away. These data belong to a study of blood T cell repertoires in COVID-19 (dated by TCRdb to 2020 to 2022). Study-wide context: Samples from collaborators originated in the United States, Italy and Spain and spanned both the acute and convalescent phases of COVID-19. The material from the prospective study consisted of cDNA or gDNA derived from T cells, B-cell-depleted T cells, or PBMCs. The dataset comprised deeply sampled blood TCRbeta repertoires from subjects exposed to, actively infected with, or recovered from COVID-19. A freely available public database, intended as a resource for researchers studying the immune response to SARS-CoV-2, is where the repertoires were released. Samples were obtained from the ongoing ImmuneRACE study (first 160 participants) and from some 1,200 subjects provided by 6 global collaborators. Nearly every sample came with metadata listing a de-identified subject ID, COVID-19 status, age in years and sex. Where available, HLA class I and class II types were obtained from metadata supplied by the sample provider rather than from assay-based typing.

The full study reports these points: The quantity of clinical and demographic metadata differed by source and by participant and was supplied without curation.

TCRbeta CDR3 regions were amplified from genomic DNA by means of the immunoSEQ Assay, a bias-controlled multiplex PCR. In the paper's pipeline: The number of nucleated cells in each sample was estimated by amplification of reference gene primers within the assay. Sequence reads were collapsed and filtered to measure the absolute abundance of every unique TCRbeta CDR3 rearrangement. For each sample, productive Simpson clonality was calculated as the square root of Simpson's diversity index across productive rearrangements. TCRdb mirrors the immuneACCESS table, restricted to in-frame sequences. Some clones are absent from its copies; in checked studies, under half trace to an unresolved V gene, and the reason for the others is unknown. The D gene and trimming were derived from the DNA, and the V and J assignments and clone size from that table. For this sample there are almost 50,000 clones; around 83% appear just once. The ten most abundant clones make up about 1.4% of the sample.

The CDR3 measures 15 amino acids from cysteine to phenylalanine. CDR3 DNA is the only sequence kept; it has 45 bases, read in frame from the first base. CDR1 and CDR2 are read off the germline V gene (reference sequence) as WNHNN and SYGVQD. V gives up 5 bases and J gives up 6 bases, and the segment between their germline ends measures 20 bases. The collaborating institutions used their own protocols to collect whole blood in K2EDTA tubes. For TCRbeta analysis, collaborators shipped samples in one of three forms: frozen whole blood, isolated PBMCs, or DNA extracted from either of those sample types.

This receptor was identified in a man aged 45-65 years with acute or convalescent COVID-19. The sequencing sample was made of peripheral blood. The chain is encoded by TRBV10-1 joined to TRBJ2-7; perhaps TRBD1 is the D gene, with 6 bases matching. The DNA sequence is given as TGCGCCAGCAGTAGAGGGGGAGACTCGTCGGGCGAGCAGTACTTC. Translated, this gives CASSRGGDSSGEQYF.